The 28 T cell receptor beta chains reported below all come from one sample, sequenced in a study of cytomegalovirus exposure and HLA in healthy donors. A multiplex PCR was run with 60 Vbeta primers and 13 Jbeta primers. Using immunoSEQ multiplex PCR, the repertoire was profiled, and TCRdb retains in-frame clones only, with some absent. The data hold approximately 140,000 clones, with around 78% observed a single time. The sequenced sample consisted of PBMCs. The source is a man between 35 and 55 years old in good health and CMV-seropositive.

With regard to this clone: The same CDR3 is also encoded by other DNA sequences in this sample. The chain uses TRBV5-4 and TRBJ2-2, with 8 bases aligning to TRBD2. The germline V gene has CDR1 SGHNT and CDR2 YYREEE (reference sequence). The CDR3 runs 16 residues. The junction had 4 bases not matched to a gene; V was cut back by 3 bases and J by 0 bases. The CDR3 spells CASSSLAGPNTGELFF. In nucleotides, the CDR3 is TGTGCCAGCAGCTCCTTAGCGGGACCGAACACCGGGGAGCTGTTTTTT.

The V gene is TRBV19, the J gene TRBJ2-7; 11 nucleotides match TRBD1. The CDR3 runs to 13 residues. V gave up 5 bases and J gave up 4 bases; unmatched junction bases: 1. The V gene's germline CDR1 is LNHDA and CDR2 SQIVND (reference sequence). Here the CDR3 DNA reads TGTGCCAGTAGTCGGGACAGGGGGTACGAGCAGTACTTC. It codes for CASSRDRGYEQYF.

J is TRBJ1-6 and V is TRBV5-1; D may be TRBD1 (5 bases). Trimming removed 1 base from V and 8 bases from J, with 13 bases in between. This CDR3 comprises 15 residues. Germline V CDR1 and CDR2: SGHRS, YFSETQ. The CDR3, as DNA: TGCGCCAGCAGCTTGAGGGGTGATCGGGATTCACCCCTCCACTTT. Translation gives CASSLRGDRDSPLHF.

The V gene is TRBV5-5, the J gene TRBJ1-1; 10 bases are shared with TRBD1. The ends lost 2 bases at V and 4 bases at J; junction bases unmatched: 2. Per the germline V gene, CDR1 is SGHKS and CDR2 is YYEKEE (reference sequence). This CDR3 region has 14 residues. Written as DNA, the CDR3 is TGTGCCAGCAGCTTATGGACAGGGGGCACTGAAGCTTTCTTT. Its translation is CASSLWTGGTEAFF. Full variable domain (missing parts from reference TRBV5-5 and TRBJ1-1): DAGVTQSPTHLIKTRGQQVTLRCSPISGHKSVSWYQQVLGQGPQFIFQYYEKEERGRGNFPDRFSARQFPNYSSELNVNALLLGDSALYLCASSLWTGGTEAFFGQGTRLTVV.

In DNA form, the CDR3 reads TGTGCCAGCCGAACAGGGGACAATGAGCAGTTCTTC. It encodes CASRTGDNEQFF. This chain connects TRBV6-6 to TRBJ2-1; TRBD1 agrees at 7 bases. V trimming: 8 bases; J trimming: 5 bases; junction bases outside the gene matches: 3. The germline CDR1 and CDR2 sequences are MNHNY and SVGAGI (reference sequence). This CDR3 region has 12 residues.

The CDR3 DNA is TGTGCCAGCAGACGTACTAGCGGGAGTTCAGATACGCAGTATTTT. The encoded protein is CASRRTSGSSDTQYF. The J gene is TRBJ2-3, the V gene TRBV25-1; 11 bases line up with TRBD2. J gave up 4 bases and V 6 bases, and 6 bases lay outside the gene matches. Germline CDR1 and CDR2: MGHDK and SYGVNS. The CDR3 spans 15 residues.

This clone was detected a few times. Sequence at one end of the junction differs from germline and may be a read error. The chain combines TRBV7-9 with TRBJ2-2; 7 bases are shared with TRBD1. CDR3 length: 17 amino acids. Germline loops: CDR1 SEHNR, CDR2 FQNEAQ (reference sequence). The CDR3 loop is CSSSHPSRDSLTGELFF. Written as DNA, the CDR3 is TGTTCCAGCAGCCACCCCAGCCGGGACAGTTTAACCGGGGAGCTGTTTTTT.

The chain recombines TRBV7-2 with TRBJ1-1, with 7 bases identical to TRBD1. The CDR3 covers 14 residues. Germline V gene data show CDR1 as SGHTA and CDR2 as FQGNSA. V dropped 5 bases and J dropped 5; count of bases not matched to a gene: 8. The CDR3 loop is CASSPRTGGTEAFF. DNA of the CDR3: TGTGCCAGCAGCCCAAGGACAGGTGGGACTGAAGCTTTCTTT.

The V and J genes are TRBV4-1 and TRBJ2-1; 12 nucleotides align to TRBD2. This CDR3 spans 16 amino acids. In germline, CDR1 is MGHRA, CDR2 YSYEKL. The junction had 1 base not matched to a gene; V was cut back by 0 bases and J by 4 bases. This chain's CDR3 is CASSQETSGRYNEQFF. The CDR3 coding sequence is TGCGCCAGCAGCCAAGAAACTAGCGGGAGGTACAATGAGCAGTTCTTC.

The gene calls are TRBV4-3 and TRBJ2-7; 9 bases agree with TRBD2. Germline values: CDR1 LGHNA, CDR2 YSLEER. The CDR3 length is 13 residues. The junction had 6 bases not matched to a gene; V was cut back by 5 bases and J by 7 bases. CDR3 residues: CASSTRLAEEQYF. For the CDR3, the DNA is TGCGCCAGCAGCACCCGACTAGCGGAGGAGCAGTACTTC.

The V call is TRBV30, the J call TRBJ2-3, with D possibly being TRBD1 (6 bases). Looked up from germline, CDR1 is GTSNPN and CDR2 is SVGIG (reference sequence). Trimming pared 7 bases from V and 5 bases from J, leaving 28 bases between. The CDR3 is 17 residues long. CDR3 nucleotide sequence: TGTGCCTTCGAGGGGGAAGCTGCAGGGAAGAGGGGAGATACGCAGTATTTT. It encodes CAFEGEAAGKRGDTQYF.

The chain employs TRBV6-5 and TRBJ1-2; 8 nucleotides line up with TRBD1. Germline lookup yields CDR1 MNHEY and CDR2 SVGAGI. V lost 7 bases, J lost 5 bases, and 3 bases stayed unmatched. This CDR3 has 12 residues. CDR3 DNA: TGTGCCAGCAATACAGGGGGGTATGGCTACACCTTC. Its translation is CASNTGGYGYTF.

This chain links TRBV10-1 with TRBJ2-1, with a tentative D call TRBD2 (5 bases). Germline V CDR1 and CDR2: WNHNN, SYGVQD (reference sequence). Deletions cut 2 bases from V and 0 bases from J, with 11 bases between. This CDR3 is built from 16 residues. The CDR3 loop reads CASSELASSSYNEQFF. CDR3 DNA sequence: TGCGCCAGCAGTGAGCTAGCTTCTAGCTCCTACAATGAGCAGTTCTTC.

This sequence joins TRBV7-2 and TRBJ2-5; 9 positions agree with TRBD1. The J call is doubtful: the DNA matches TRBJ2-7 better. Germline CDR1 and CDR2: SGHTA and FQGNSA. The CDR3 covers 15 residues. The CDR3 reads CASSTRQGVPYEQYF. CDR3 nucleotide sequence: TGTGCCAGCAGCACCCGACAGGGGGTTCCCTACGAGCAGTACTTC.

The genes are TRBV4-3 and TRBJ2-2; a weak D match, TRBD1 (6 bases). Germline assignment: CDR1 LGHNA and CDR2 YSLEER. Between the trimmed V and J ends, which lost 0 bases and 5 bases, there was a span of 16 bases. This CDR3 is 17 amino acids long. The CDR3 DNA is TGCGCCAGCAGCCAAGATGGAGGTTCGGACAGAACCGGGGAGCTGTTTTTT. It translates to CASSQDGGSDRTGELFF.

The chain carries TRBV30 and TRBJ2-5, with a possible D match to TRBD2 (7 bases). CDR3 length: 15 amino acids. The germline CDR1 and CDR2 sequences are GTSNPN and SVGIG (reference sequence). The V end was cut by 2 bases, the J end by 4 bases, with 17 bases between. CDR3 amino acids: CAWSRGVGGPETQYF. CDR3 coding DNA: TGTGCCTGGAGTAGGGGGGTGGGAGGGCCAGAGACCCAGTACTTC.

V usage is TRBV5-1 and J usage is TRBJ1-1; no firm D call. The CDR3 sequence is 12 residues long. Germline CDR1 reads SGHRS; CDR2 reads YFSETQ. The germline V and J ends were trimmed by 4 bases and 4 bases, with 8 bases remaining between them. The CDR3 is CASSDGSTEAFF. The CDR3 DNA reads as TGCGCCAGCAGCGATGGCAGCACTGAAGCTTTCTTT.

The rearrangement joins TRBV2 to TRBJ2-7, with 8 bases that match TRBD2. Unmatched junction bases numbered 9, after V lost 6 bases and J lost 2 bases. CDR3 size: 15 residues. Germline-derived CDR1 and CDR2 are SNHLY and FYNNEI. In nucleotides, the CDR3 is TGTGCCAGCAGCGGAAGCGGGAGTTTCACCTACGAGCAGTACTTC. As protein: CASSGSGSFTYEQYF.

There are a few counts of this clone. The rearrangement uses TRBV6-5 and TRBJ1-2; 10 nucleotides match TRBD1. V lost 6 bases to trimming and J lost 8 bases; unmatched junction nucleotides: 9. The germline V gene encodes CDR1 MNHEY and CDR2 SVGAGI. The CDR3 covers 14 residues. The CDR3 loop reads CASSQDRGRKGYTF. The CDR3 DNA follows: TGTGCCAGCAGCCAAGACAGGGGGCGAAAAGGCTACACCTTC.

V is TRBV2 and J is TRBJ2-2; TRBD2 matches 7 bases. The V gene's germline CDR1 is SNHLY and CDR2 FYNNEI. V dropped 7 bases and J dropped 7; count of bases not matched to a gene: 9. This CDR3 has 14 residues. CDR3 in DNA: TGTGCCAGCACAACCGCTGGGGGGGGCGGGGAGCTGTTTTTT. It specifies CASTTAGGGGELFF.

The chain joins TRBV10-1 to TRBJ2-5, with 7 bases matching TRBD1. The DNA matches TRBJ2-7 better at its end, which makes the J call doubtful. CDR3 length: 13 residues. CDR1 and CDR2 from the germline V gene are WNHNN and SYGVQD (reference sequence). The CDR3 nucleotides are TGCGCCAGCAGTGAAGGGGGCCCAGGCGAGCAGTACTTC. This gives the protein CASSEGGPGEQYF.

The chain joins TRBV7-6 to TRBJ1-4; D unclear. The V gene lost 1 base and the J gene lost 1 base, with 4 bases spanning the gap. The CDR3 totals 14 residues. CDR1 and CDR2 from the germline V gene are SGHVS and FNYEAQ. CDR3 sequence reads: CASSLGETNEKLFF. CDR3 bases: TGTGCCAGCAGCTTAGGAGAAACTAATGAAAAACTGTTTTTT.

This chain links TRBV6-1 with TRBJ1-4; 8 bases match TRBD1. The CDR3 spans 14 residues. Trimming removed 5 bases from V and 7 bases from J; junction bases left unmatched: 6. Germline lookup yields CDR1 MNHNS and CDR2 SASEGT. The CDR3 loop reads CASSQDRVGEKLFF. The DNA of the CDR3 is TGTGCCAGCAGTCAGGACAGGGTCGGTGAAAAACTGTTTTTT.

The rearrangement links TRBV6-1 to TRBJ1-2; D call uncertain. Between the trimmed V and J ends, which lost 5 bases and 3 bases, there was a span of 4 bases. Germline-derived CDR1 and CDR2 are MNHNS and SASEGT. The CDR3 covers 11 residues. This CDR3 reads CASSLDYGYTF. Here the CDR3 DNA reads TGTGCCAGCAGTTTAGACTATGGCTACACCTTC.

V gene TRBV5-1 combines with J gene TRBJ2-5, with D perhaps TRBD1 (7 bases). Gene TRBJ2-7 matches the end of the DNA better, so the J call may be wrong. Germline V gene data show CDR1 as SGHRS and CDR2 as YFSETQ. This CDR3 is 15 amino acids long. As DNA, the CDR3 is TGCGCCAGCAGCTTGGGGCAGGGGGGCATCTACGAGCAGTACTTC. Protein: CASSLGQGGIYEQYF.

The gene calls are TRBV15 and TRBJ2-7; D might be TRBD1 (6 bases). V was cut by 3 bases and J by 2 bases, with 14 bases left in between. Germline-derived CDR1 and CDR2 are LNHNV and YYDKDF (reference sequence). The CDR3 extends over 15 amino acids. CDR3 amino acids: CATSSLKGQPYEQYF. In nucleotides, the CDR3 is TGTGCCACCAGCAGTCTGAAAGGACAGCCCTACGAGCAGTACTTC. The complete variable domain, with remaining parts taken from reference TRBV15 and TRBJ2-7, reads DAMVIQNPRYQVTQFGKPVTLSCSQTLNHNVMYWYQQKSSQAPKLLFHYYDKDFNNEADTPDNFQSRRPNTSFCFLDIRSPGLGDTAMYLCATSSLKGQPYEQYFGPGTRLTVT.

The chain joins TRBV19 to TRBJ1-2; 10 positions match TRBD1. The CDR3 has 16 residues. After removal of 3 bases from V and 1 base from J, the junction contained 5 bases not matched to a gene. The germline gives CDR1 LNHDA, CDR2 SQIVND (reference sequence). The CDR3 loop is CASSIRQGARNYGYTF. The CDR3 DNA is TGTGCCAGTAGTATCCGACAGGGGGCCCGTAACTATGGCTACACCTTC.

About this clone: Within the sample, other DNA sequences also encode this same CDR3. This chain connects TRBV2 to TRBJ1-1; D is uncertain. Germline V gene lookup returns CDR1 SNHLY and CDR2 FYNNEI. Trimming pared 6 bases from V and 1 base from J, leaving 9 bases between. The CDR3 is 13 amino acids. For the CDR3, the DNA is TGTGCCAGCAGCGCTCAGGAGAACACTGAAGCTTTCTTT. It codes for CASSAQENTEAFF.